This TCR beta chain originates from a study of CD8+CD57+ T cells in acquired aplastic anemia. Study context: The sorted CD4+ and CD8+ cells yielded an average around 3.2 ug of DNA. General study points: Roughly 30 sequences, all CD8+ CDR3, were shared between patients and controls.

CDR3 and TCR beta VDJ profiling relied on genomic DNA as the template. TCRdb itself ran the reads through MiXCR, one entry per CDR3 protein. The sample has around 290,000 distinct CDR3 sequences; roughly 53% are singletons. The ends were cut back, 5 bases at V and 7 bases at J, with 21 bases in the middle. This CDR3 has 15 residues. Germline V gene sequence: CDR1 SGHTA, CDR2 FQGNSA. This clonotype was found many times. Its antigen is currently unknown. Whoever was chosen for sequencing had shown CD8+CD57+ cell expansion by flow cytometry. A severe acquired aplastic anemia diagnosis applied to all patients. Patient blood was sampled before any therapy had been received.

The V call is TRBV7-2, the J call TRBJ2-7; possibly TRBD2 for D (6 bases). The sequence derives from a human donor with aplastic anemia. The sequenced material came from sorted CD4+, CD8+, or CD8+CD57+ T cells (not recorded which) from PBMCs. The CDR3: CASSPTLATPREQYF. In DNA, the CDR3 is TGTGCCAGCAGCCCCACCCTAGCGACTCCACGGGAGCAGTACTTC.